The 29 T cell receptor beta chains in this list originate from one sample, sequenced in a study of blood T cell repertoires in COVID-19. Profiling relied on immunoSEQ multiplex PCR, and the TCRdb table lists in-frame clones only, not all of them. The sample contains about 190,000 clones, 75% to 90% of which appear only once. Sequencing was performed on peripheral blood. All receptors derive from a man younger than 45 with acute or convalescent COVID-19.

This sequence joins TRBV30 and TRBJ2-1, with D possibly being TRBD2 (6 bases). CDR1 GTSNPN and CDR2 SVGIG come from the germline V gene (reference sequence). This CDR3 has 13 amino acids. Trimming took 0 bases from V and 6 from J, leaving 9 bases between them. Written as DNA, the CDR3 is TGTGCCTGGAGTGTATTAGCGGTCAATGAGCAGTTCTTC. Protein sequence: CAWSVLAVNEQFF.

CDR3 nucleotides: TGCAGCGTTGCCATGGGGAGAGAAGGGGGCACTGAAGCTTTCTTT. It codes for CSVAMGREGGTEAFF. The chain employs TRBV29-1 and TRBJ1-1; weak D call: TRBD1 (6 bases). CDR1 and CDR2 (germline): SQVTM, ANQGSEA. CDR3 length: 15 residues. Trimming shortened V by 4 bases and J by 4 bases, and 19 bases separated the two germline ends.

This chain joins TRBV5-1 and TRBJ2-1, with D perhaps TRBD2 (6 bases). In germline, CDR1 is SGHRS, CDR2 YFSETQ. V shed 5 bases and J shed 7 bases, with 19 bases lying between them. The CDR3 is made up of 15 amino acids. CDR3 in DNA: TGCGCCAGCAGGCCCCCGGGACTCGTTGGAAATGAGCAGTTCTTC. It translates to CASRPPGLVGNEQFF.

The chain is built from TRBV28 and TRBJ2-4; D is unresolved. This CDR3 comprises 15 residues. From germline, CDR1 is MDHEN and CDR2 SYDVKM. Trimming shortened V by 6 bases and J by 1 base, and 13 bases separated the two germline ends. CDR3 protein: CASSFRHSAKNIQYF. The CDR3 DNA follows: TGTGCCAGCAGCTTCAGACACAGCGCCAAAAACATTCAGTACTTC.

The V call is TRBV7-6, the J call TRBJ2-1, with a weak D call TRBD2 (6 bases). The CDR3 covers 13 residues. The V and J ends lost 5 bases and 5 bases respectively, with 10 bases between them. Germline V lookup: CDR1 SGHVS, CDR2 FNYEAQ. CDR3 sequence reads: CASSRRLDNEQFF. CDR3 DNA: TGTGCCAGCAGCCGACGACTAGACAATGAGCAGTTCTTC.

In its sample, this clone was seen once. The rearrangement joins TRBV6-1 to TRBJ2-5, with TRBD2 matching 14 bases. V shed 3 bases and J 4 bases; nucleotides not matched to a gene: 1. This CDR3 comprises 15 residues. The germline V gene encodes CDR1 MNHNS and CDR2 SASEGT. The CDR3 protein is CASSETSGGAETQYF. CDR3 DNA sequence: TGTGCCAGCAGTGAGACTAGCGGGGGGGCAGAGACCCAGTACTTC.

This chain connects TRBV12-3 or TRBV12-4 to TRBJ2-5; possibly TRBD1 for D (6 bases). The V and J ends lost 6 bases and 2 bases respectively, with 10 bases between them. This CDR3 is built from 13 residues. CDR3 loop: CASSDDRQETQYF. The CDR3 bases are TGTGCCAGCAGCGATGACAGGCAAGAGACCCAGTACTTC.

The chain carries TRBV5-4 and TRBJ2-6; perhaps TRBD2 as D (5 bases). Trimming took off 3 bases at V and 4 bases at J, with 11 bases between the two ends. The CDR3 contains 15 residues. Per the germline V gene, CDR1 is SGHNT and CDR2 is YYREEE (reference sequence). The CDR3, as DNA: TGTGCCAGCAGCTCCGGGGTGCCGGGGGCCAACGTCCTGACTTTC. It yields the protein CASSSGVPGANVLTF.

This chain uses TRBV5-1 with TRBJ1-1; TRBD1 agrees at 8 bases. Germline values: CDR1 SGHRS, CDR2 YFSETQ. The CDR3 extends over 15 amino acids. V lost 4 bases and J lost 4; bases outside the gene matches: 9. The CDR3 sequence is CASSGQGGAGTEAFF. The DNA of the CDR3 is TGCGCCAGCAGCGGACAGGGTGGAGCGGGCACTGAAGCTTTCTTT.

The chain uses TRBV7-9 and TRBJ2-1; D perhaps matches TRBD1 (6 bases). This CDR3 comprises 15 residues. Germline assignment: CDR1 SEHNR and CDR2 FQNEAQ (reference sequence). V gave up 1 base and J gave up 4 bases, with 11 bases separating them. The CDR3 protein is CASSLVHREYNEQFF. The CDR3 DNA reads TGTGCCAGCAGCTTAGTCCACAGGGAATACAATGAGCAGTTCTTC.

This clone was detected only a few times. The chain joins TRBV19 to TRBJ2-7; 14 nucleotides match TRBD2. This CDR3 has 18 residues. The germline CDR1 and CDR2 sequences are LNHDA and SQIVND (reference sequence). V gave up 3 bases and J gave up 3 bases; unmatched junction bases: 10. In nucleotides, the CDR3 is TGTGCCAGTAGTATTCGACTAGCGGGAGGGCCCTTGTACTACGAGCAGTACTTC. Amino acid sequence: CASSIRLAGGPLYYEQYF.

V is TRBV5-1 and J is TRBJ1-1; no reliable D call. V was pared by 0 bases and J by 0 bases, with 12 bases between. Per the germline V gene, CDR1 is SGHRS and CDR2 is YFSETQ. This CDR3 comprises 16 residues. This CDR3 is CASSLDGLQMNTEAFF. CDR3 in DNA: TGCGCCAGCAGCTTGGATGGTTTACAGATGAACACTGAAGCTTTCTTT.

The chain carries TRBV15 and TRBJ2-3; 9 nucleotides align to TRBD1. The CDR3 runs 15 residues. J lost 3 bases, V lost 8 bases, and 9 bases had no gene match. CDR1 and CDR2 from the germline V gene are LNHNV and YYDKDF (reference sequence). CDR3 sequence: CATRIWDRATDTQYF. The CDR3 DNA reads as TGTGCCACCCGAATCTGGGACAGGGCGACAGATACGCAGTATTTT. The full variable domain, its missing parts supplied by reference TRBV15 and TRBJ2-3, is DAMVIQNPRYQVTQFGKPVTLSCSQTLNHNVMYWYQQKSSQAPKLLFHYYDKDFNNEADTPDNFQSRRPNTSFCFLDIRSPGLGDTAMYLCATRIWDRATDTQYFGPGTRLTVL.

The gene calls are TRBV2 and TRBJ1-1, with D perhaps matching TRBD1 (6 bases). CDR1 SNHLY and CDR2 FYNNEI come from the germline V gene. The CDR3 runs to 13 residues. V lost 6 bases and J 0 bases, leaving 8 bases between the germline ends. The CDR3: CASSRQVNTEAFF. CDR3 in DNA: TGTGCCAGCAGCAGACAGGTGAACACTGAAGCTTTCTTT.

The J gene is TRBJ2-1, the V gene TRBV27; the match to TRBD2 covers 10 bases. The CDR3 length is 18 residues. Germline V CDR1 and CDR2: MNHEY, SMNVEV (reference sequence). V shed 3 bases, J shed 4 bases, and the junction held 12 bases outside the gene matches. The CDR3 DNA sequence: TGTGCCAGCAGTTTCCGACTAGCGGGCGCTACGACTTACAATGAGCAGTTCTTC. Its translation is CASSFRLAGATTYNEQFF.

This clone has only a few counts. This chain connects TRBV11-3 to TRBJ2-3, with D unresolved. V was pared by 2 bases and J by 7 bases, with 7 bases between. Per germline, CDR1 SGHNT and CDR2 YENEEA. This CDR3 region has 12 residues. As DNA, the CDR3 is TGTGCCAGCAGCTTAAGTGGCTATACGCAGTATTTT. Amino acid sequence: CASSLSGYTQYF.

The V gene is TRBV5-4, the J gene TRBJ2-1; 9 bases map to TRBD2. CDR1 is SGHNT and CDR2 is YYREEE in the germline V gene (reference sequence). CDR3 length: 16 residues. J gave up 2 bases and V 3 bases, and 6 bases lay outside the gene matches. The CDR3 DNA sequence: TGTGCCAGCAGCTCAGCGGGAGGAAGGCCCTACAATGAGCAGTTCTTC. Encoded protein: CASSSAGGRPYNEQFF.

This sequence joins TRBV4-1 and TRBJ1-2; maybe TRBD1 (6 bases). Germline V gene lookup returns CDR1 MGHRA and CDR2 YSYEKL. This CDR3 has 15 residues. V lost 1 base to trimming and J lost 0 bases, with 9 bases between them. CDR3 residues: CASSQGGPTNYGYTF. CDR3 bases: TGCGCCAGCAGCCAAGGGGGGCCTACTAACTATGGCTACACCTTC.

This sequence joins TRBV7-2 and TRBJ2-1; D call uncertain. Germline-derived CDR1 and CDR2 are SGHTA and FQGNSA. Trimming removed 4 bases at V and 9 bases at J, with 7 bases between. The CDR3 length is 11 residues. The DNA for the CDR3 is TGTGCCAGCAGCTGGTTCGGTGAGCAGTTCTTC. The encoded protein is CASSWFGEQFF. Using reference TRBV7-2 and TRBJ2-1 for the parts outside the CDR3, the full variable domain is GAGVSQSPSNKVTEKGKDVELRCDPISGHTALYWYRQSLGQGLEFLIYFQGNSAPDKSGLPSDRFSAERTGGSVSTLTIQRTQQEDSAVYLCASSWFGEQFFGPGTRLTVL.

This clone has just a few counts. The rearrangement uses TRBV3-1 (or the pseudogene TRBV3-2) and TRBJ1-1; D is undetermined. The CDR3 length is 13 residues. The germline V and J ends were trimmed by 4 bases and 0 bases, with 6 bases remaining between them. Germline values: CDR1 LGHDT, CDR2 YNNKEL (reference sequence). The CDR3 loop is CASSPQLNTEAFF. Here the CDR3 DNA reads TGTGCCAGCAGCCCCCAATTGAACACTGAAGCTTTCTTT.

This chain links TRBV9 with TRBJ1-1, with 8 positions matching TRBD1. The ends lost 2 bases at V and 5 bases at J; junction bases unmatched: 11. The CDR3 runs to 16 residues. CDR1 SGDLS and CDR2 YYNGEE come from the germline V gene. The CDR3 DNA sequence: TGTGCCAGCAGCGTGCGTCCAGGGGGCGCGGGAACTGAAGCTTTCTTT. Amino acids: CASSVRPGGAGTEAFF. Drawing the rest from reference TRBV9 and TRBJ1-1, the complete variable domain is DSGVTQTPKHLITATGQRVTLRCSPRSGDLSVYWYQQSLDQGLQFLIQYYNGEERAKGNILERFSAQQFPDLHSELNLSSLELGDSALYFCASSVRPGGAGTEAFFGQGTRLTVV.

The table lists this clone with a few counts. This rearrangement joins TRBV10-3 to TRBJ2-1; D not resolved. CDR3 length equals 14 residues. Germline V gene lookup returns CDR1 ENHRY and CDR2 SYGVKD. V lost 0 bases and J 10 bases, leaving 13 bases between the germline ends. In DNA form, the CDR3 reads TGTGCCATCAGTGAGTCGTTAGCTGGCCCCGAGCAGTTCTTC. It encodes CAISESLAGPEQFF.

The gene calls are TRBV19 and TRBJ1-1; 7 nucleotides align to TRBD1. The CDR3 contains 15 residues. Per germline, CDR1 LNHDA and CDR2 SQIVND (reference sequence). V trimming: 1 base; J trimming: 2 bases; junction bases outside the gene matches: 4. CDR3 nucleotides: TGTGCCAGTAGTATAGGGGCAGGGGGTAACACTGAAGCTTTCTTT. Translated: CASSIGAGGNTEAFF.

Only one count was recorded for this clone. J is TRBJ1-2 and V is TRBV6-2 or TRBV6-3, with TRBD1 matching 9 bases. The V segment lost 5 bases and the J segment 8 bases; nucleotides outside the gene matches: 12. This CDR3 region has 15 residues. The germline gives CDR1 MNHEY, CDR2 SVGEGT. The CDR3 protein is CASSHTGTGSQGYTF. DNA for the CDR3: TGTGCCAGCAGTCACACCGGGACAGGGTCTCAAGGCTACACCTTC.

The chain recombines TRBV4-1 with TRBJ2-5; weak D call: TRBD2 (5 bases). The length of the CDR3 is 13 residues. The V end lost 4 bases, the J end lost 5 bases, and 11 bases lay between the germline ends. The germline CDR1 and CDR2 sequences are MGHRA and YSYEKL. The CDR3 coding sequence is TGCGCCAGCAGCCCGACGGGGTCCGAGACCCAGTACTTC. Amino acid sequence: CASSPTGSETQYF.

The chain is built from TRBV29-1 and TRBJ2-4; D call uncertain. Trimming removed 7 bases from V and 0 bases from J, with 10 bases in between. This CDR3 comprises 13 residues. In germline, CDR1 is SQVTM, CDR2 ANQGSEA. The CDR3 bases are TGCAGCGCCAAAGACTTAGCCAAAAACATTCAGTACTTC. Protein sequence: CSAKDLAKNIQYF.

The V and J genes are TRBV9 and TRBJ1-1, with 7 bases matching TRBD1. With V trimmed by 2 bases and J by 0 bases, 7 bases remained unmatched. Germline CDR1 reads SGDLS; CDR2 reads YYNGEE. This CDR3 is 16 amino acids long. The CDR3 loop is CASSVTGTALNTEAFF. In DNA, the CDR3 is TGTGCCAGCAGCGTCACGGGGACAGCACTGAACACTGAAGCTTTCTTT.

The gene calls are TRBV4-1 and TRBJ2-7, with TRBD1 identical over 7 bases. The length of the CDR3 is 15 residues. The J segment lost 7 bases and the V segment lost 4 bases, leaving 13 bases of the junction unmatched. Germline CDR1 and CDR2: MGHRA and YSYEKL. The CDR3 loop reads CASSRTDGQAREQYF. CDR3 nucleotide sequence: TGCGCCAGCAGCCGAACTGATGGACAGGCGAGAGAGCAGTACTTC.

This rearrangement joins TRBV3-1 (or the pseudogene TRBV3-2) to TRBJ1-1, with a possible D match to TRBD1 (6 bases). Germline V gene sequence: CDR1 LGHDT, CDR2 YNNKEL (reference sequence). The CDR3 consists of 14 residues. The germline V and J ends were trimmed by 6 bases and 7 bases, with 18 bases remaining between them. The CDR3 region has the DNA TGTGCCAGCAGAATTAGGGGGGGGGCCAATGAAGCTTTCTTT. It translates to CASRIRGGANEAFF.